Listed here is a single TCR beta chain. This CDR3 is 13 amino acids long. The germline V and J ends were trimmed by 10 bases and 4 bases, with 17 bases remaining between them. Germline lookup yields CDR1 MDHEN and CDR2 SYDVKM. At survey level, the immunoSEQ assay was run in its v3.0 version. Clones were sequenced by immunoSEQ multiplex PCR, and TCRdb holds only the in-frame ones, with some missing. The table records 20,000 to 25,000 clones, around 84% of them present only once. The sample is drawn from a study of long-term antiretroviral therapy in people with HIV. The specimen comprised unsorted PBMCs, sampled 1.9 years after starting antiretroviral therapy. This TCR was recovered from a woman aged 45-65 years with HIV. The V gene is TRBV28, the J gene TRBJ2-7; D is possibly TRBD1 (5 bases). The CDR3 DNA sequence: TGTGCCAACAGGCAGGCCGCACCGTACGAGCAGTACTTC. Protein: CANRQAAPYEQYF.